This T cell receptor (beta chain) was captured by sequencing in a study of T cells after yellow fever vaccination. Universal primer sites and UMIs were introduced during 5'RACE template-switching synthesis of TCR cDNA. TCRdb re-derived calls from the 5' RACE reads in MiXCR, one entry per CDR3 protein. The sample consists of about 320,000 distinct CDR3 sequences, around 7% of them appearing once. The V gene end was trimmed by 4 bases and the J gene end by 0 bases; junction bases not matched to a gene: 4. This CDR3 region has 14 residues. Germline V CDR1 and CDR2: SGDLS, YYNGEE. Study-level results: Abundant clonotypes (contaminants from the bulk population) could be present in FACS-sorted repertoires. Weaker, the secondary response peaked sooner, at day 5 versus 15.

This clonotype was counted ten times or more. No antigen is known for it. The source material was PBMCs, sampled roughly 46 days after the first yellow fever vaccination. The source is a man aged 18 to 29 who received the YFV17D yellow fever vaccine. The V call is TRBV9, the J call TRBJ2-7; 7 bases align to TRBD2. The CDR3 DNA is TGTGCCAGCAGCTCGCGGGGGTTCTCCTACGAGCAGTACTTC. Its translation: CASSSRGFSYEQYF.